This T cell receptor beta chain was identified during a study of T cells in Graves' hyperthyroidism and ophthalmopathy. The authors obtained PBMCs from 10 ml of fresh peripheral blood. Germline assignment: CDR1 SEHNR and CDR2 FQNEAQ (reference sequence). V lost 4 bases, J lost 5 bases, and 11 bases lay in between. CDR3 length equals 14 residues. RNA transcripts gave rise to amplified TCR beta CDR3 regions. First-round RT-PCR targeting the TCR CDR3 was performed with the HTBI primer set. TCRdb re-called the multiplex PCR reads through MiXCR, storing one row per CDR3 protein. The sample comprises some 720,000 distinct CDR3 sequences, around 15% of which are singletons, and 8.4% rests with the top ten. There are many counts of this clonotype.

The rearrangement links TRBV7-9 to TRBJ2-2, with D possibly matching TRBD1 (5 bases). What was sequenced was blood. The clonotype was recovered from a man aged 18 to 30 with Graves' hyperthyroidism. CDR3 region: CASSSRQGTGELFF. CDR3 sequence (DNA): TGTGCCAGCAGCTCCCGGCAGGGTACCGGGGAGCTGTTTTTT.